This T cell receptor (beta chain) was sequenced for a study of beta chain features in type 1 diabetes. The entirety of the isolated RNA underwent reverse transcription, so expressed TCRB transcripts were sequenced. Naive, central memory and regulatory T cell samples averaged around 3.5 million immunoSEQ reads each. Profiling relied on immunoSEQ multiplex PCR, and the TCRdb table lists in-frame clones only, not all of them. Seen here are 860,000 or so clones, roughly a sixth observed once, and the top ten hold around 0.02%. With V trimmed by 2 bases and J by 8 bases, 9 bases remained unmatched. The CDR3 covers 15 residues. CDR1 is SGDLS, CDR2 YYNGEE, per germline.

This clonotype was sampled from a woman younger than 30 in good health. V is TRBV9 and J is TRBJ2-1; 8 bases map to TRBD2. Source material: naive CD4+ T cells from blood. CDR3 in amino acids: CASSVTGTRGDEQFF. In DNA, the CDR3 is TGTGCCAGCAGCGTTACCGGGACTAGAGGTGATGAGCAGTTCTTC.